The 9 T cell receptor beta chains below all came from one sample that was sequenced in a study of blood T cell repertoires in COVID-19. The assay was immunoSEQ multiplex PCR, and TCRdb's table has in-frame clones only and misses some. The table records about 270,000 clones, approximately 80% of them present only once. The sequencing sample was made of peripheral blood. These receptors were collected from a human donor in a cohort sampled during active COVID-19.

The rearrangement uses TRBV14 and TRBJ2-1; 16 bases are shared with TRBD2. The junction had 6 bases not matched to a gene; V was cut back by 4 bases and J by 12 bases. Germline V CDR1 and CDR2: SGHDN, FVKESK. The CDR3 sequence is 15 residues long. The CDR3 DNA is TGTGCCAGCAGCCCGGGACTAGCGGGAGGGTTAGGGCAGTTCTTC. It encodes CASSPGLAGGLGQFF.

As regards this clone: The junction departs from germline at one end; a sequencing error may be responsible. This chain uses TRBV18 with TRBJ1-2, with 10 bases fitting TRBD1. The germline gives CDR1 KGHSH, CDR2 LQKENI. The CDR3 is 12 residues long. The CDR3 coding sequence is TGTGCCAGCTCACTCCGACAGGGGGCTGATTCCTTC. Encoded protein: CASSLRQGADSF.

The chain couples TRBV5-1 to TRBJ2-1; TRBD1 is a possible D gene (6 bases). Germline V CDR1 and CDR2: SGHRS, YFSETQ. This CDR3 spans 15 amino acids. V shed 4 bases and J shed 6 bases, with 17 bases lying between them. The CDR3 nucleotides read TGCGCCAGCAGCGCGGACAGCATTAGTCGCAATGAGCAGTTCTTC. Its translation is CASSADSISRNEQFF.

This clone was detected once. The genes are TRBV11-2 and TRBJ2-7, with 16 nucleotides matching TRBD2. The V gene end was trimmed by 4 bases and the J gene end by 7 bases; junction bases not matched to a gene: 7. The CDR3 is 16 residues long. Germline CDR1 and CDR2: SGHAT and FQNNGV. The CDR3 bases are TGTGCCAGCAGCTCGGGGACTAGCGGGAGGGTGAGGGAGCAGTACTTC. Encoded protein: CASSSGTSGRVREQYF.

This clone came up once. CDR3 protein: CASSEGTYNYGYTF. The CDR3 DNA sequence: TGTGCCAGCAGTGAAGGGACATATAACTATGGCTACACCTTC. The chain uses TRBV6-1 and TRBJ1-2, with D possibly TRBD1 on 5 matching bases. CDR3 length equals 14 residues. Germline V CDR1 and CDR2: MNHNS, SASEGT. Trimming shortened V by 1 base and J by 1 base, and 7 bases separated the two germline ends.

In DNA form, the CDR3 reads TGTGCCAGCAGTGAGGCCGGGACAGAGAGGTTTATTGGCTATGGCTACACCTTC. Translating gives CASSEAGTERFIGYGYTF. The genes are TRBV28 and TRBJ1-2; 7 bases are shared with TRBD1. CDR1 and CDR2 from the germline V gene are MDHEN and SYDVKM. Germline trimming cut 5 bases from V and 4 bases from J; bases unmatched to any gene: 19. This CDR3 region has 18 residues.

This clone was counted between two and nine times. CDR3 coding DNA: TGCAGTGCCAACAGGGGAAACGAGCAGTACTTC. The encoded protein is CSANRGNEQYF. The V and J genes are TRBV20-1 and TRBJ2-7; 7 nucleotides match TRBD1. CDR1 and CDR2 from the germline V gene are DFQATT and SNEGSKA (reference sequence). The junction had 4 bases not matched to a gene; V was cut back by 6 bases and J by 5 bases. The CDR3 spans 11 residues.

V and J are TRBV29-1 and TRBJ2-7; 10 bases align to TRBD2. V dropped 5 bases and J dropped 2; count of bases not matched to a gene: 3. The CDR3 spans 13 residues. Germline loops: CDR1 SQVTM, CDR2 ANQGSEA. The CDR3: CSVSLAGTYEQYF. The CDR3 DNA reads as TGCAGCGTTTCACTAGCGGGAACCTACGAGCAGTACTTC.

This clone appeared many times. The chain uses TRBV5-1 and TRBJ1-2; 8 bases are a match to TRBD1. Per the germline V gene, CDR1 is SGHRS and CDR2 is YFSETQ. The V and J ends lost 0 bases and 3 bases, in that order; junction bases with no gene match: 10. This CDR3 has 17 residues. For the CDR3, the DNA is TGCGCCAGCAGCTTGGGGCGGGGACAGGATCCGGACTATGGCTACACCTTC. It specifies CASSLGRGQDPDYGYTF.